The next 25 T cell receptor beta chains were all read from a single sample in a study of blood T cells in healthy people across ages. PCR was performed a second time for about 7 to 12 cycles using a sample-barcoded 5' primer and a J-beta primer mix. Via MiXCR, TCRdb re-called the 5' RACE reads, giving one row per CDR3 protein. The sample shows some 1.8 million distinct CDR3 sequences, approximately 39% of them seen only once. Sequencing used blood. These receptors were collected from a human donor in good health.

The CDR3 sequence is CASSTGQANQPQHF. In nucleotides, the CDR3 is TGTGCCAGCAGCACAGGACAGGCGAATCAGCCCCAGCATTTT. The chain employs TRBV7-2 and TRBJ1-5; TRBD1 aligns across 7 bases. The V gene end was trimmed by 5 bases and the J gene end by 4 bases; junction bases not matched to a gene: 5. Germline-derived CDR1 and CDR2 are SGHTA and FQGNSA. This CDR3 is 14 amino acids long. Full variable domain (remainder filled in from reference TRBV7-2 and TRBJ1-5): GAGVSQSPSNKVTEKGKDVELRCDPISGHTALYWYRQSLGQGLEFLIYFQGNSAPDKSGLPSDRFSAERTGGSVSTLTIQRTQQEDSAVYLCASSTGQANQPQHFGDGTRLSIL.

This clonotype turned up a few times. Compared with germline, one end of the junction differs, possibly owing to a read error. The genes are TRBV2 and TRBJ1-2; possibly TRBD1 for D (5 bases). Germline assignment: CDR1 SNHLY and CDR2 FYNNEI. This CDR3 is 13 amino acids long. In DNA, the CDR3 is TGTGCCGGCAGTGAGCAGGGAGAGGATGGCTACACCTTC. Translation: CAGSEQGEDGYTF.

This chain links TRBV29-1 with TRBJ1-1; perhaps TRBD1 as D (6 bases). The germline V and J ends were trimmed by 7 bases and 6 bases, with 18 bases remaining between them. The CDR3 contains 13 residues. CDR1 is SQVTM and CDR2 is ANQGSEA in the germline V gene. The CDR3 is CSAANTGLSEAFF. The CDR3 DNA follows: TGCAGCGCCGCAAATACAGGGCTCTCTGAAGCTTTCTTT.

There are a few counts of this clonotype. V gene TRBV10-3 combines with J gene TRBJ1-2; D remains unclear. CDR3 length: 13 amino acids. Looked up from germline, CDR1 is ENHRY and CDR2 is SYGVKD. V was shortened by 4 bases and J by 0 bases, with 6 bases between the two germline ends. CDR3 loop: CAISAGTNYGYTF. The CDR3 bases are TGTGCCATCAGTGCCGGGACTAACTATGGCTACACCTTC.

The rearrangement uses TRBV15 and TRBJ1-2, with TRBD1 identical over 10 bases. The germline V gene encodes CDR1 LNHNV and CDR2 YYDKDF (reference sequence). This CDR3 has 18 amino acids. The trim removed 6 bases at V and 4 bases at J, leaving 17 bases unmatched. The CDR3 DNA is TGTGCCACCAGTACACCGGGAGGACAGGGGGTATCTAGCTATGGCTACACCTTC. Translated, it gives CATSTPGGQGVSSYGYTF.

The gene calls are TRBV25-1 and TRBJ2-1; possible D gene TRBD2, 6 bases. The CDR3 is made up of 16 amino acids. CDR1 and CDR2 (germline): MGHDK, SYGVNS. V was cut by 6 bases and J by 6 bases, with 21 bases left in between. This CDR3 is CASSHLGGVGFNEQFF. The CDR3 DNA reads TGTGCCAGCAGCCACCTTGGAGGGGTAGGTTTCAATGAGCAGTTCTTC.

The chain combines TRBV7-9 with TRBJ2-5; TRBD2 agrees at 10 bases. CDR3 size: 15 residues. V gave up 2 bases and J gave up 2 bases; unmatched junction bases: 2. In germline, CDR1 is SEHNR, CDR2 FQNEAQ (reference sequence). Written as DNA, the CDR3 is TGTGCCAGCAGCTTAAGCGGGGGGGAACAAGAGACCCAGTACTTC. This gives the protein CASSLSGGEQETQYF.

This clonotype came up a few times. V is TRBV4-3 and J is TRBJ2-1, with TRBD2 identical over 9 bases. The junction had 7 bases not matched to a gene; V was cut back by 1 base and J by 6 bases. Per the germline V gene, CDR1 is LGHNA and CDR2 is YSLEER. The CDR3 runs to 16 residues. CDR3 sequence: CASSQVLAGLFNEQFF. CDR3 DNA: TGCGCCAGCAGCCAAGTGCTAGCGGGGTTGTTCAATGAGCAGTTCTTC.

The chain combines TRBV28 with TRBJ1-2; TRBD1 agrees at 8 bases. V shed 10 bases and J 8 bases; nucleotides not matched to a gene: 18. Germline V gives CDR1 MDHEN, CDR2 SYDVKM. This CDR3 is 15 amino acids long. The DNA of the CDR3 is TGTGCCACCCGGCGACTGACAGGGGCCTCTGGGGGCTACACCTTC. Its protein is CATRRLTGASGGYTF.

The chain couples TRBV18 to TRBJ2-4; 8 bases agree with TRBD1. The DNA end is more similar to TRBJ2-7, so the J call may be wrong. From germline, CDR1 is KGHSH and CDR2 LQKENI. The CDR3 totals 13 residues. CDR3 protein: CASSPETGVEQYF. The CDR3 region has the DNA TGTGCCAGCTCACCAGAGACAGGGGTCGAGCAGTACTTC.

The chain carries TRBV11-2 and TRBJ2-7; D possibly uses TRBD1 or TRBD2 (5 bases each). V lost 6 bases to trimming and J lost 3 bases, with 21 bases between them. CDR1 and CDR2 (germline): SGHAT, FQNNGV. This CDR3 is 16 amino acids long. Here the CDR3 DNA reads TGTGCCAGCAGTTCCCCCGGGGCCAGTAACTGCTACGAGCAGTACTTC. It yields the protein CASSSPGASNCYEQYF. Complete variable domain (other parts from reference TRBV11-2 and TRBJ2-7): EAGVAQSPRYKIIEKRQSVAFWCNPISGHATLYWYQQILGQGPKLLIQFQNNGVVDDSQLPKDRFSAERLKGVDSTLKIQPAKLEDSAVYLCASSSPGASNCYEQYFGPGTRLTVT.

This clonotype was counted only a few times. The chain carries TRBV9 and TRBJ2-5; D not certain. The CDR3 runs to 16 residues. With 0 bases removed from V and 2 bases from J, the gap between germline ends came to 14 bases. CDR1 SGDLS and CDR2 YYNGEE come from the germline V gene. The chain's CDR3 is CASSVASLGDQETQYF. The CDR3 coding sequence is TGTGCCAGCAGCGTAGCGTCGTTGGGTGATCAAGAGACCCAGTACTTC.

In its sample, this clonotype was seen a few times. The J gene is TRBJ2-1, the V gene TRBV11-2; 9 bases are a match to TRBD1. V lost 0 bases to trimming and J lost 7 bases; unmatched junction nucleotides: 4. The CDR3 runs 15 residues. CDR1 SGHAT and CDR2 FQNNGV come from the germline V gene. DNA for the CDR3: TGTGCCAGCAGCTTAGATCCGGGACAGGGTAATGAGCAGTTCTTC. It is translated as CASSLDPGQGNEQFF.

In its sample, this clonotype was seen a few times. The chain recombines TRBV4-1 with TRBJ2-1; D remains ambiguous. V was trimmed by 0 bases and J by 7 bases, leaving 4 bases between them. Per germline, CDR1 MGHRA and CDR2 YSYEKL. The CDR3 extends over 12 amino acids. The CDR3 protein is CASSQDINEQFF. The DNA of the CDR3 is TGCGCCAGCAGCCAAGATATAAATGAGCAGTTCTTC.

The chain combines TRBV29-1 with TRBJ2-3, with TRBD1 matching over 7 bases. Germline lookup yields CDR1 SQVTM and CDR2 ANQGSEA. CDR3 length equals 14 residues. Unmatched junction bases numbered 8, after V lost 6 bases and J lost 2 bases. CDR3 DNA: TGCAGCGTGGCGAGAGACAGGGCCACAGATACGCAGTATTTT. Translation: CSVARDRATDTQYF.

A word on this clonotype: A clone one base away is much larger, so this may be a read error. For the CDR3, the DNA is TGTGCCAGCAGTTTAGGGTTTTGGGGTGGCGACGAGCAGTACTTC. Its protein product is CASSLGFWGGDEQYF. The chain combines TRBV28 with TRBJ2-7; D gene unclear. The CDR3 length is 15 residues. The V end lost 2 bases, the J end lost 5 bases, and 16 bases lay between the germline ends. Per the germline V gene, CDR1 is MDHEN and CDR2 is SYDVKM.

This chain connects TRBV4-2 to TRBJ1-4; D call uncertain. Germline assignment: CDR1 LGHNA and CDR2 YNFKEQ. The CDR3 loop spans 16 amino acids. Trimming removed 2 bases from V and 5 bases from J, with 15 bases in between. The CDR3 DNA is TGTGCCAGCAGCCAACAGACCCTGGATCGGAATGAAAAACTGTTTTTT. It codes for CASSQQTLDRNEKLFF.

The CDR3 protein is CSARGRRQGLLGEETQYF. DNA for the CDR3: TGCAGTGCTAGGGGAAGGCGGCAGGGGCTCCTCGGTGAAGAGACCCAGTACTTC. The rearrangement joins TRBV20-1 to TRBJ2-5, with D perhaps TRBD1 (6 bases). CDR1 is DFQATT and CDR2 is SNEGSKA in the germline V gene (reference sequence). This CDR3 region has 18 residues. The V end lost 3 bases, the J end lost 3 bases, and 26 bases lay between the germline ends.

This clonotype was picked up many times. This chain's CDR3 is CASSLTGLGYGYTF. The CDR3, as DNA: TGTGCCAGCAGCTTGACAGGGTTAGGCTATGGCTACACCTTC. The chain links TRBV12-3 or TRBV12-4 to TRBJ1-2, with TRBD1 matching over 7 bases. The CDR3 consists of 14 residues. V gave up 6 bases and J gave up 4 bases; unmatched junction bases: 8.

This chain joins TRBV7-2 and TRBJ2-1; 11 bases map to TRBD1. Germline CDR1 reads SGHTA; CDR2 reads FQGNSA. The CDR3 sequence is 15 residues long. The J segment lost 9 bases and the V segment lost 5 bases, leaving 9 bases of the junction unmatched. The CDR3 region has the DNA TGTGCCAGCAGCGTCCGGGACAGGGGGGAGGCTGAGCAGTTCTTC. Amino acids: CASSVRDRGEAEQFF.

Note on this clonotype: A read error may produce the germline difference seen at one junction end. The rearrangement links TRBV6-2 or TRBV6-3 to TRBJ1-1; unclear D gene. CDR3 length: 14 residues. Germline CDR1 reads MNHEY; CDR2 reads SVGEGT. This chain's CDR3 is CAGSNIRGGTEAFF. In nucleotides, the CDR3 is TGTGCCGGCAGCAACATTCGGGGAGGGACTGAAGCTTTCTTT.

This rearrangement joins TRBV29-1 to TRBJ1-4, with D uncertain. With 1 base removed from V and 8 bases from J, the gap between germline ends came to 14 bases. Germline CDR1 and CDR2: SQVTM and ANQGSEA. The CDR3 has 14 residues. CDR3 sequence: CSVEGEGLEEKLFF. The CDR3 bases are TGCAGCGTTGAAGGAGAAGGCCTAGAGGAAAAACTGTTTTTT.

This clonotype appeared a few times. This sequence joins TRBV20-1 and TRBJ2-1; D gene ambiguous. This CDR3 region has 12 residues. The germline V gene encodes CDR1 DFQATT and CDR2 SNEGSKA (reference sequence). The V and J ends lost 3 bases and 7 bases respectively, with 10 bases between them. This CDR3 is CSASRLFNEQFF. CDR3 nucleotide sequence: TGCAGTGCTAGTCGTTTGTTTAATGAGCAGTTCTTC.

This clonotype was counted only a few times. CDR3 sequence: CASSSADRRVYEQYF. The CDR3 DNA reads as TGCGCCAGCAGCTCCGCCGACAGGAGGGTCTACGAGCAGTACTTC. J is TRBJ2-7 and V is TRBV5-1, with D perhaps matching TRBD1 or TRBD2 (6 bases each). The CDR3 consists of 15 residues. Trimming left V 3 bases short and J 3 bases short, with 16 bases between. Germline-derived CDR1 and CDR2 are SGHRS and YFSETQ. Using reference TRBV5-1 and TRBJ2-7 for the parts outside the CDR3, the full variable domain is KAGVTQTPRYLIKTRGQQVTLSCSPISGHRSVSWYQQTPGQGLQFLFEYFSETQRNKGNFPGRFSGRQFSNSRSEMNVSTLELGDSALYLCASSSADRRVYEQYFGPGTRLTVT.

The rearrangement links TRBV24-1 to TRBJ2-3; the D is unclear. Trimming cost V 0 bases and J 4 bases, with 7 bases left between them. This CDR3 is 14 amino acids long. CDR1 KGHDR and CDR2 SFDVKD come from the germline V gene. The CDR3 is CATSDLSRSDTQYF. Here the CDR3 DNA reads TGTGCCACCAGTGATTTGTCCCGCTCAGATACGCAGTATTTT.